This T cell receptor beta chain originates from a study of shared clonotypes between healthy human individuals. Worth noting for this clone: Its antigen is unidentified.

The study's findings and limits: Having only a few donors restricted how much genetic and exposure-history diversity was captured.

This table comes from immunoSEQ multiplex PCR, and its TCRdb copy is limited to in-frame clones, with some not included. The sample lists approximately 2.4 million clones; almost 96% were seen once. Per the germline V gene, CDR1 is GTSNPN and CDR2 is SVGIG (reference sequence). CDR3 length: 19 amino acids. V dropped 1 base and J dropped 0; count of bases not matched to a gene: 14. The J gene is TRBJ1-5, the V gene TRBV30; 8 bases are a match to TRBD1. The receptor's source is a man younger than 30 in good health. Sequencing was carried out using naive CD4+ T cells sorted from blood. Subset reported: CD45RA+ positively selected. The CDR3 sequence: CAWSGGSGTGFYSNQPQHF. The CDR3 bases are TGTGCCTGGAGTGGAGGCTCCGGGACAGGATTCTATAGCAATCAGCCCCAGCATTTT.